The 19 T cell receptor beta chains below all came from one sample that was sequenced in a study of cytomegalovirus exposure and HLA in healthy donors. Both 60 Vbeta primers and 13 Jbeta primers went into the PCR. Profiling relied on immunoSEQ multiplex PCR, and the TCRdb table lists in-frame clones only, not all of them. The sample records 150,000 to 200,000 clones, around 68% being singletons. What was sequenced was PBMCs. These TCRs come from a man in his fifties in good health and CMV-seronegative.

This chain joins TRBV5-5 and TRBJ1-2, with a tentative D call TRBD1 (5 bases). The CDR3 runs 13 residues. V was clipped by 2 bases and J by 7 bases, with 12 bases between them. Germline values: CDR1 SGHKS, CDR2 YYEKEE (reference sequence). CDR3 DNA sequence: TGTGCCAGCAGCTTCGGGCAGGGAAGTGGCTACACCTTC. Amino acids: CASSFGQGSGYTF.

This clone occurred once. This chain connects TRBV28 to TRBJ1-2; maybe TRBD1 (6 bases). V was pared by 6 bases and J by 2 bases, with 16 bases between. Germline-derived CDR1 and CDR2 are MDHEN and SYDVKM. The CDR3 sequence is 15 residues long. CDR3 loop: CASRGGPPGNYGYTF. The CDR3 DNA sequence: TGTGCCAGCAGGGGGGGGCCCCCCGGGAACTATGGCTACACCTTC.

This chain uses TRBV6-5 with TRBJ1-5; D uncertain. Germline V gives CDR1 MNHEY, CDR2 SVGAGI. V was cut by 4 bases and J by 2 bases, with 9 bases left in between. The CDR3 sequence is 14 residues long. The CDR3 DNA reads TGTGCCAGCAGTTCGACCGGGGGCAATCAGCCCCAGCATTTT. It yields the protein CASSSTGGNQPQHF.

The chain recombines TRBV19 with TRBJ2-5, with D possibly matching TRBD2 (5 bases). Germline V gene lookup returns CDR1 LNHDA and CDR2 SQIVND (reference sequence). Trimming removed 4 bases at V and 7 bases at J, with 22 bases between. CDR3 length equals 16 residues. The CDR3 reads CASSTLTVNPRGTQYF. The CDR3 DNA is TGTGCCAGTAGTACCCTCACGGTCAATCCCCGGGGGACCCAGTACTTC.

This clone was seen only once. The chain combines TRBV7-9 with TRBJ2-7; 8 bases match TRBD1. This CDR3 is 13 amino acids long. J lost 3 bases, V lost 7 bases, and 5 bases had no gene match. CDR1 is SEHNR, CDR2 FQNEAQ, per germline (reference sequence). The DNA of the CDR3 is TGTGCCAGCACACCGGGACAGGTCTACGAGCAGTACTTC. It specifies CASTPGQVYEQYF.

The J gene is TRBJ1-1, the V gene TRBV6-1, with TRBD1 matching 9 bases. The CDR3 is 15 residues long. Germline lookup yields CDR1 MNHNS and CDR2 SASEGT. With 6 bases clipped from V and 1 base from J, the junction kept 6 bases outside the gene matches. In nucleotides, the CDR3 is TGTGCCAGCAGCCTGGACAGGGGTCAGAACACTGAAGCTTTCTTT. Translated: CASSLDRGQNTEAFF.

The rearrangement joins TRBV28 to TRBJ2-1; 8 nucleotides line up with TRBD1. Losses at the gene ends were 5 bases for V and 12 bases for J; bases not matched to a gene: 9. This CDR3 is 13 amino acids long. Germline V gives CDR1 MDHEN, CDR2 SYDVKM. The DNA of the CDR3 is TGTGCCAGCAGTCCCGGACAGGGCCGGGCGCAGTTCTTC. It encodes CASSPGQGRAQFF.

This chain connects TRBV7-9 to TRBJ1-2; the D is unclear. Germline-derived CDR1 and CDR2 are SEHNR and FQNEAQ (reference sequence). The ends were cut back, 6 bases at V and 2 bases at J, with 4 bases in the middle. The length of the CDR3 is 11 residues. The DNA for the CDR3 is TGTGCCAGCAGTAAAAACTATGGCTACACCTTC. Its protein is CASSKNYGYTF.

This chain uses TRBV5-6 with TRBJ2-2; TRBD2 agrees at 14 bases. This CDR3 is 16 amino acids long. Germline V gene sequence: CDR1 SGHDT, CDR2 YYEEEE. Trimming removed 4 bases from V and 9 bases from J; junction bases left unmatched: 8. CDR3 loop: CASSQLTSGGARELFF. As DNA, the CDR3 is TGTGCCAGCAGCCAACTGACTAGCGGGGGGGCCCGGGAGCTGTTTTTT. Using reference TRBV5-6 and TRBJ2-2 for the parts outside the CDR3, the full variable domain is DAGVTQSPTHLIKTRGQQVTLRCSPKSGHDTVSWYQQALGQGPQFIFQYYEEEERQRGNFPDRFSGHQFPNYSSELNVNALLLGDSALYLCASSQLTSGGARELFFGEGSRLTVL.

The DNA for the CDR3 is TGCGCCAGCAGCCCCGAGCGGTGGATGAACACTGAAGCTTTCTTT. The encoded protein is CASSPERWMNTEAFF. This chain connects TRBV5-1 to TRBJ1-1; D is unclear. CDR1 is SGHRS and CDR2 is YFSETQ in the germline V gene. This CDR3 has 15 residues. Trimming took 4 bases from V and 0 from J, leaving 13 bases between them.

Concerning this clone itself: Other DNA sequences within the sample encode an identical CDR3. The V gene is TRBV5-1, the J gene TRBJ2-1, with unresolved D. Germline V lookup: CDR1 SGHRS, CDR2 YFSETQ. This CDR3 comprises 13 residues. V lost 0 bases to trimming and J lost 4 bases, with 5 bases between them. The DNA for the CDR3 is TGCGCCAGCAGCTTGGTGTATTACAATGAGCAGTTCTTC. Protein: CASSLVYYNEQFF.

V gene TRBV6-1 combines with J gene TRBJ1-1; D might be TRBD1 (5 bases). The germline gives CDR1 MNHNS, CDR2 SASEGT. With 6 bases removed from V and 6 bases from J, the gap between germline ends came to 14 bases. There are 13 residues in the CDR3. In DNA form, the CDR3 reads TGTGCCAGCAGGAGGGAGGGGCCCGCTGAAGCTTTCTTT. Protein sequence: CASRREGPAEAFF.

This clone was counted between two and nine times. The genes are TRBV5-5 and TRBJ2-2; 9 bases are a match to TRBD1. The CDR3 consists of 17 residues. Germline V CDR1 and CDR2: SGHKS, YYEKEE (reference sequence). V dropped 4 bases and J dropped 4; count of bases not matched to a gene: 11. The chain's CDR3 is CASSPQGDRVATGELFF. The CDR3 DNA is TGTGCCAGCAGCCCACAAGGGGACAGGGTGGCCACCGGGGAGCTGTTTTTT.

This chain uses TRBV28 with TRBJ2-7; D may be TRBD1 (5 bases). The V end lost 3 bases, the J end lost 4 bases, and 16 bases lay between the germline ends. CDR3 length: 15 residues. Germline loops: CDR1 MDHEN, CDR2 SYDVKM. Written as DNA, the CDR3 is TGTGCCAGCAGTTTTTCCCCTGGACAAGCATACGAGCAGTACTTC. It is translated as CASSFSPGQAYEQYF.

This clone was counted between two and nine times. The chain links TRBV19 to TRBJ1-5, with 12 bases identical to TRBD1. Germline trimming cut 5 bases from V and 5 bases from J; bases unmatched to any gene: 13. The CDR3 extends over 18 amino acids. CDR1 LNHDA and CDR2 SQIVND come from the germline V gene (reference sequence). This CDR3 reads CASSLRPRDRGRDQPQHF. As DNA, the CDR3 is TGTGCCAGTAGTCTCCGCCCCCGGGACAGGGGGCGGGATCAGCCCCAGCATTTT.

The chain joins TRBV5-1 to TRBJ1-1; D unclear. Germline loops: CDR1 SGHRS, CDR2 YFSETQ. V was shortened by 5 bases and J by 1 base, with 12 bases between the two germline ends. CDR3 size: 14 residues. CDR3 in DNA: TGCGCCAGCAGGTTTTTATCCCCGAACACTGAAGCTTTCTTT. Translation gives CASRFLSPNTEAFF.

In its sample, this clone was seen a few times. The chain carries TRBV6-4 and TRBJ1-2, with no clear D. This CDR3 has 15 residues. Trimming stripped 3 bases from V and 4 bases from J, with 15 bases between. Germline loops: CDR1 MRHNA, CDR2 SNTAGT. The CDR3 is CASSEGGDGLYGYTF. CDR3 DNA: TGTGCCAGCAGTGAAGGAGGAGACGGACTCTATGGCTACACCTTC.

V usage is TRBV29-1 and J usage is TRBJ1-2; tentative D call: TRBD1 (6 bases). The germline gives CDR1 SQVTM, CDR2 ANQGSEA. V was cut by 7 bases and J by 6 bases, with 21 bases left in between. The length of the CDR3 is 14 residues. CDR3 amino acids: CSAIQGALGDGYTF. DNA for the CDR3: TGCAGCGCGATACAGGGCGCCCTTGGGGATGGCTACACCTTC.

The chain joins TRBV6-4 to TRBJ1-4, with D perhaps matching TRBD1 (5 bases). CDR3 length: 15 residues. The germline V gene has CDR1 MRHNA and CDR2 SNTAGT. Trimming shortened V by 0 bases and J by 6 bases, and 11 bases separated the two germline ends. For the CDR3, the DNA is TGTGCCAGCAGTGACTCGGACAAATACGATGAAAAACTGTTTTTT. This encodes CASSDSDKYDEKLFF.